A single sample is the source of the 5 T cell receptor beta chains below, sequenced in a study of blood T cell repertoires in COVID-19. The repertoire was sequenced with immunoSEQ multiplex PCR; TCRdb's copy has only in-frame clones and lacks some. This table holds about 80,000 clones, over 70% found once. The sample was peripheral blood. The receptors here all came from a human donor in a cohort sampled during active COVID-19.

The J gene is TRBJ2-7, the V gene TRBV19, with 8 bases that match TRBD2. The CDR3 length is 19 residues. The germline V gene has CDR1 LNHDA and CDR2 SQIVND (reference sequence). The trim removed 3 bases at V and 1 base at J, leaving 17 bases unmatched. CDR3 DNA sequence: TGTGCCAGTAGTATTGGATGGGCAGGCCGGGCTAGCGGGTCCTACGAGCAGTACTTC. This translates into CASSIGWAGRASGSYEQYF. The entire variable domain, with the rest obtained from reference TRBV19 and TRBJ2-7, is as follows: DGGITQSPKYLFRKEGQNVTLSCEQNLNHDAMYWYRQDPGQGLRLIYYSQIVNDFQKGDIAEGYSVSREKKESFPLTVTSAQKNPTAFYLCASSIGWAGRASGSYEQYFGPGTRLTVT.

This clone showed up just once. This chain uses TRBV4-1 with TRBJ2-7; 8 nucleotides agree with TRBD1. Per the germline V gene, CDR1 is MGHRA and CDR2 is YSYEKL. The junction had 8 bases not matched to a gene; V was cut back by 1 base and J by 6 bases. The CDR3 loop spans 15 amino acids. CDR3 sequence: CASSQGQGAPIEQYF. The CDR3 region has the DNA TGCGCCAGCAGCCAAGGGCAGGGGGCGCCCATCGAGCAGTACTTC.

The chain recombines TRBV19 with TRBJ2-2, with D maybe TRBD2 (5 bases). V was trimmed by 5 bases and J by 6 bases, leaving 10 bases between them. The CDR3 spans 13 residues. Germline V gene lookup returns CDR1 LNHDA and CDR2 SQIVND (reference sequence). CDR3 loop: CASSSRRSGELFF. In DNA, the CDR3 is TGTGCCAGTAGTTCCCGGAGGTCCGGGGAGCTGTTTTTT.

J is TRBJ2-1 and V is TRBV7-9; 8 bases map to TRBD2. With 3 bases clipped from V and 1 base from J, the junction kept 8 bases outside the gene matches. The germline CDR1 and CDR2 sequences are SEHNR and FQNEAQ (reference sequence). CDR3 length: 17 residues. The CDR3 DNA reads as TGTGCCAGCAGCTTGTCCAGACTAGCGCCTTCCTACAATGAGCAGTTCTTC. Amino acid sequence: CASSLSRLAPSYNEQFF.

The rearrangement joins TRBV30 to TRBJ1-3, with 10 bases that match TRBD1. Looked up from germline, CDR1 is GTSNPN and CDR2 is SVGIG (reference sequence). There are 16 residues in the CDR3. The V and J ends lost 4 bases and 8 bases, in that order; junction bases with no gene match: 14. CDR3 region: CAWTLAGTGVSDTIYF. Here the CDR3 DNA reads TGTGCCTGGACACTCGCCGGGACAGGGGTCTCAGACACCATATATTTT.